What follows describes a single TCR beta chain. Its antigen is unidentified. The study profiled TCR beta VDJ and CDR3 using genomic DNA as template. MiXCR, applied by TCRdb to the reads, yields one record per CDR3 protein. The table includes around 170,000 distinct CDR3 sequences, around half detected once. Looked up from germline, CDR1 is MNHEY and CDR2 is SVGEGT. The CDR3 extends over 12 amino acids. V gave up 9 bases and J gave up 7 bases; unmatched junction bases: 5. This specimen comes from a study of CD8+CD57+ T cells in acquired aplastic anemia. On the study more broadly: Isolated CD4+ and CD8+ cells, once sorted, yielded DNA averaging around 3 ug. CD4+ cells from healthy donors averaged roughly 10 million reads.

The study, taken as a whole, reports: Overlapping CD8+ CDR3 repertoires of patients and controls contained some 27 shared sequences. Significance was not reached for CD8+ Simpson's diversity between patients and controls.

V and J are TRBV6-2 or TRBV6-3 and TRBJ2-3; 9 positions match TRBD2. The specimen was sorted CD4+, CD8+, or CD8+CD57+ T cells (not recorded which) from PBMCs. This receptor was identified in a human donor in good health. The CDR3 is CASSGGQNTQYF. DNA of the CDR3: TGTGCCAGTAGCGGGGGCCAGAATACGCAGTATTTT.